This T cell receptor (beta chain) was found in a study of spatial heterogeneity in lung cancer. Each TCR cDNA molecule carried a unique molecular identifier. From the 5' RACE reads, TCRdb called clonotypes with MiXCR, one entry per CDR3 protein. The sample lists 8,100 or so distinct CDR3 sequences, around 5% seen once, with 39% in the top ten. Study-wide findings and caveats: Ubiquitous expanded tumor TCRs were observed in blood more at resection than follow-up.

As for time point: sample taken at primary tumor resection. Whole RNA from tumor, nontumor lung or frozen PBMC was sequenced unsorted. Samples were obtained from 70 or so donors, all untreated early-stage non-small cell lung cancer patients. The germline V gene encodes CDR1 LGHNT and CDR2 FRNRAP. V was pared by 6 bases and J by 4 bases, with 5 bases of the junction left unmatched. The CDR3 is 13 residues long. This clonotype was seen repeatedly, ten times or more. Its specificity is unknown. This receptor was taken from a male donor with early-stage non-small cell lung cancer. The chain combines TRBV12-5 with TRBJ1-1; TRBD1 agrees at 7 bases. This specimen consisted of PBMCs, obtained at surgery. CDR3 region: CASGGDSGTEAFF. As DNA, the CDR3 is TGTGCTAGTGGAGGGGACAGTGGCACTGAAGCTTTCTTT.